These 11 T cell receptor beta chains came from one sample sequenced in a study of tumor-infiltrating lymphocytes in primary liver carcinoma. Starting material of approximately 500 ng total RNA yielded TCR beta cDNA via a constant-region primer. Libraries covering TCR beta were generated through three nested multiplex PCR rounds (using a slightly modified ARM-PCR). Each of the first two PCR rounds ran around 10 cycles with TRBV1-TRBV30 forward and C-beta reverse primers. TCRdb called the multiplex PCR reads again in MiXCR, with one record for every CDR3 protein. The sample has some 120,000 distinct CDR3 sequences, 50% to 65% seen once. From around 18-30 mg of unsorted bulk tissue, DNA and RNA were co-extracted together. The source material was liver tumor tissue from sampling region 1. Subset described: tumor region T1, superior pole. These receptors were taken from an older woman with primary liver carcinoma and hepatitis B virus infection.

A note on this clonotype: This may arise from a read error, as a much more abundant clone is one base away. This chain links TRBV7-8 with TRBJ2-3, with 7 positions matching TRBD2. The germline gives CDR1 SGHVS, CDR2 FQNEAQ. This CDR3 is 14 amino acids long. The CDR3 DNA sequence: TGTGTCAGCAGCTCTCGGGGAGGGACAGATACGCAGTATTTT. Protein: CVSSSRGGTDTQYF.

To note about this clonotype: A much larger clone is a single base away; this may be a read error. The chain is built from TRBV29-1 and TRBJ2-1; D unresolved. The germline V gene has CDR1 SQVTM and CDR2 ANQGSEA. The CDR3 has 11 residues. The CDR3 DNA is TGCAGCGTACGCTGGTCTGGCGAGCAGTCCTTC. The encoded protein is CSVRWSGEQSF.

The rearrangement uses TRBV30 and TRBJ1-2; tentatively, D is TRBD1 (5 bases). The V end was cut by 5 bases, the J end by 0 bases, with 10 bases between. The CDR3 is 13 amino acids. CDR1 and CDR2 (germline): GTSNPN, SVGIG (reference sequence). The CDR3 DNA is TGTGCCTGGCCGGGACCAGCTAACTATGGCTACACCTTC. Residues: CAWPGPANYGYTF. The full variable domain, rest sourced from reference TRBV30 and TRBJ1-2, is SQTIHQWPATLVQPVGSPLSLECTVEGTSNPNLYWYRQAAGRGLQLLFYSVGIGQISSEVPQNLSASRPQDRQFILSSKKLLLSDSGFYLCAWPGPANYGYTFGSGTRLTVV.

Here the CDR3 DNA reads TGTGCCAGCAGCTCCCTGCTACGATTGGGTTATATGTATGAGCAGTTCTTC. This sequence encodes CASSSLLRLGYMYEQFF. The chain joins TRBV5-5 to TRBJ2-1; D not certain. The CDR3 covers 17 residues. The V gene lost 3 bases and the J gene lost 8 bases, with 24 bases spanning the gap. Germline V gene sequence: CDR1 SGHKS, CDR2 YYEKEE (reference sequence).

Details on this clonotype: Being one base from a much bigger clone, this may be a read error. The chain combines TRBV6-5 with TRBJ2-6; a weak D match, TRBD1 (6 bases). Trimming removed 4 bases from V and 4 bases from J, with 17 bases in between. The CDR3 loop spans 17 amino acids. Germline assignment: CDR1 MNHEY and CDR2 SVGAGI. CDR3 nucleotide sequence: TGTGCCAGCAGTTTAACCGGGACATGGATGGGGGCCAACGTCCTGACTTTC. Encoded protein: CASSLTGTWMGANVLTF.

The chain combines TRBV28 with TRBJ1-2, with TRBD1 identical over 7 bases. The CDR3 consists of 12 residues. V lost 6 bases to trimming and J lost 4 bases; unmatched junction nucleotides: 2. Germline CDR1 is MDHEN and CDR2 is SYDVKM. CDR3 nucleotide sequence: TGTGCCAGCAGAGCAGGGGGCTATGGCTACACCTTC. Amino acids: CASRAGGYGYTF.

Notes on this clonotype: The junction does not match germline at one end; this may be a read error. J is TRBJ2-1 and V is TRBV11-2; D is unclear. Germline V CDR1 and CDR2: SGHAT, FQNNGV. The CDR3 sequence is 16 residues long. Written as DNA, the CDR3 is TGTGCCAGCGTCTTAGAAATGGGAATGCCCTACAATGACCAGTTCTTC. Protein: CASVLEMGMPYNDQFF.

The chain joins TRBV29-1 to TRBJ2-7, with TRBD1 matching over 9 bases. J lost 3 bases, V lost 6 bases, and 3 bases had no gene match. The CDR3 consists of 12 residues. CDR1 and CDR2 (germline): SQVTM, ANQGSEA. CDR3 protein: CSVGTGNYEQYF. DNA for the CDR3: TGCAGCGTAGGGACAGGGAACTACGAGCAGTACTTC.

Only a few counts were recorded for this clonotype. The chain links TRBV30 to TRBJ2-7, with 7 bases aligning to TRBD2. CDR1 is GTSNPN and CDR2 is SVGIG in the germline V gene (reference sequence). The CDR3 loop spans 14 amino acids. With 3 bases clipped from V and 0 bases from J, the junction kept 5 bases outside the gene matches. The CDR3 region is CAWRWGGSSYEQYF. As DNA, the CDR3 is TGTGCCTGGAGGTGGGGCGGGAGCTCCTACGAGCAGTACTTC.

The J gene is TRBJ2-7, the V gene TRBV30; the D gene is possibly TRBD2 (6 bases). V was cut by 1 base and J by 5 bases, with 18 bases left in between. In germline, CDR1 is GTSNPN, CDR2 SVGIG (reference sequence). The CDR3 spans 15 residues. In nucleotides, the CDR3 is TGTGCCTGGAGTGCCTTAGGAGGCGGGAAGGACGAGCAGTACTTC. Amino acid sequence: CAWSALGGGKDEQYF. The whole variable domain, filled in from reference TRBV30 and TRBJ2-7, reads SQTIHQWPATLVQPVGSPLSLECTVEGTSNPNLYWYRQAAGRGLQLLFYSVGIGQISSEVPQNLSASRPQDRQFILSSKKLLLSDSGFYLCAWSALGGGKDEQYFGPGTRLTVT.

This clonotype showed up many times. The V gene is TRBV12-3 or TRBV12-4, the J gene TRBJ2-5; the match to TRBD2 covers 7 bases. After removal of 2 bases from V and 0 bases from J, the junction contained 3 bases not matched to a gene. This CDR3 has 15 residues. CDR3 loop: CASSLLRGYQETQYF. CDR3 DNA: TGTGCCAGCAGTTTACTGCGGGGGTACCAAGAGACCCAGTACTTC.